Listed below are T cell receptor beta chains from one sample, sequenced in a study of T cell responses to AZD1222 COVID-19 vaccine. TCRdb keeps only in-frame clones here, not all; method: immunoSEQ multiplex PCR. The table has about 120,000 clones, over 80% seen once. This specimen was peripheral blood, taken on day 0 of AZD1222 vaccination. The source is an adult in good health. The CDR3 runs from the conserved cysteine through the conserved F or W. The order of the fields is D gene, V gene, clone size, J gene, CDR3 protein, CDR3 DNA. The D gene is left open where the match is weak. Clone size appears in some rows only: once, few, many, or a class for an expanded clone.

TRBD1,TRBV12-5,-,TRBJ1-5,CASGLYGGQSNQPQHF,TGTGCTAGTGGTTTGTATGGGGGACAGAGCAATCAGCCCCAGCATTTT
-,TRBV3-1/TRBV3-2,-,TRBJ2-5,CASSPHRGGGKETQYF,TGTGCCAGCAGCCCCCACAGGGGAGGTGGGAAAGAGACCCAGTACTTC
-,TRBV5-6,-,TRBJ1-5,CASSLRTSRGGNQPQHF,TGTGCCAGCAGCTTGAGAACCTCCCGAGGGGGCAATCAGCCCCAGCATTTT
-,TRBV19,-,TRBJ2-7,CASSISTKTYEQYF,TGTGCCAGTAGTATTTCCACCAAGACCTACGAGCAGTACTTC
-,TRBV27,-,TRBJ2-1,CASSSSRSGVEAKKGYNEQFF,TGTGCCAGCAGTTCTAGTCGCTCGGGGGTTGAGGCAAAAAAAGGCTACAATGAGCAGTTCTTC
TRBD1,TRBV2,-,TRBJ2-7,CASSRDRGLYEQYF,TGTGCCAGCAGCCGGGACAGGGGGCTCTACGAGCAGTACTTC
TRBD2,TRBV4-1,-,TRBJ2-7,CASSQDPGGNYEQYF,TGCGCCAGCAGCCAAGATCCCGGGGGGAACTACGAGCAGTACTTC
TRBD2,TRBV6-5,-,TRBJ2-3,CASSYSRAGGTDTQYF,TGTGCCAGCAGTTACTCTCGAGCGGGAGGCACAGATACGCAGTATTTT
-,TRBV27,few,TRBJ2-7,CASSLFRRYYEQYF,TGTGCCAGCAGTTTATTTCGGCGTTACTACGAGCAGTACTTC
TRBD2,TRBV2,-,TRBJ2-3,CASGGGFTDTQYF,TGTGCCAGCGGCGGGGGGTTCACAGATACGCAGTATTTT
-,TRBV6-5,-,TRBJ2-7,CASSSGNEQYF,TGTGCCAGCAGTTCGGGAAACGAGCAGTACTTC
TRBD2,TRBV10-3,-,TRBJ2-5,CATRTSGGGETQYF,TGTGCCACCCGGACTAGCGGTGGAGGGGAGACCCAGTACTTC
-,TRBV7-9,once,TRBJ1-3,CASSLRSADYGNTIYF,TGTGCCAGCAGCTTACGGAGCGCCGACTATGGAAACACCATATATTTT
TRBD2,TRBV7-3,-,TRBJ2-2,CASSSTGLAGTGELFF,TGTGCCAGCAGCTCTACGGGACTAGCGGGAACCGGGGAGCTGTTTTTT
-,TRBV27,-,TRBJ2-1,CASSFDLRYNEQFF,TGTGCCAGCAGTTTTGATTTGAGGTATAATGAGCAGTTCTTC
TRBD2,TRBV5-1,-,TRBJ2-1,CASSLIGSGKSGDYNEQFF,TGCGCCAGCAGCTTGATTGGAAGCGGGAAATCCGGGGATTACAATGAGCAGTTCTTC
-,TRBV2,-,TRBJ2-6,CASSDTDSSGANVLTF,TGTGCCAGCAGTGATACGGACAGCTCTGGGGCCAACGTCCTGACTTTC
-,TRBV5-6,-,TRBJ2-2,CASSFTSGELFF,TGTGCCAGCAGCTTTACTAGCGGGGAGCTGTTTTTT
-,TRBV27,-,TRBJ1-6,CASRGNLYNSPLHF,TGTGCCAGCAGGGGAAACCTGTATAATTCACCCCTCCACTTT
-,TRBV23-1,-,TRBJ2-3,CASSQSFQGRAKYF,TGCGCCAGCAGTCAATCGTTCCAGGGGAGGGCCAAGTATTTT
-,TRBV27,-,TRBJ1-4,CASTTLRGPPGATNEKLFF,TGTGCCAGCACCACCCTCCGGGGGCCCCCTGGGGCAACTAATGAAAAACTGTTTTTT
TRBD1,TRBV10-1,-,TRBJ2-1,CASSETRGSRYNEQFF,TGCGCCAGCAGTGAAACCAGGGGGAGTCGATACAATGAGCAGTTCTTC
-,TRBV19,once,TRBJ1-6,CASSIDPGSPLHF,TGTGCCAGTAGTATAGATCCTGGTTCACCCCTCCACTTT
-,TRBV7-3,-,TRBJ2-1,CASSLAPRAMSGRYHSYNEQFF,TGTGCCAGCAGCTTAGCGCCTCGCGCAATGAGCGGACGATATCACTCCTACAATGAGCAGTTCTTC
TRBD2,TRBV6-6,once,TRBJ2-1,CASSAGLELDEQFF,TGTGCCAGCAGCGCGGGACTAGAACTCGATGAGCAGTTCTTC
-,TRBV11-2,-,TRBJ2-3,CASSPKLLLVPDTQYF,TGTGCCAGCAGCCCCAAGTTGCTATTAGTCCCAGATACGCAGTATTTT
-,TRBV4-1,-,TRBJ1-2,CASSQDLKGGYGYTF,TGCGCCAGCAGCCAAGATCTGAAAGGAGGGTATGGCTACACCTTC
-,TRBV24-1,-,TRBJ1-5,CATSEGTASNQPQHF,TGTGCCACCAGTGAGGGGACGGCAAGCAATCAGCCCCAGCATTTT
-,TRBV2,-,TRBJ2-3,CASSIPGLDTQYF,TGTGCCAGCAGTATCCCCGGACTAGATACGCAGTATTTT
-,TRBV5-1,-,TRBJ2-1,CASSLDAGTSNEQFF,TGCGCCAGCAGCTTGGACGCGGGGACTTCCAATGAGCAGTTCTTC
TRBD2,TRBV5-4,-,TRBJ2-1,CASSFSGGSYNEQFF,TGTGCCAGCAGCTTTAGCGGGGGCTCCTACAATGAGCAGTTCTTC
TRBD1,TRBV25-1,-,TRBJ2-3,CASSEYRTGRGTDTQYF,TGTGCCAGCAGTGAATACAGGACAGGGAGAGGCACAGATACGCAGTATTTT
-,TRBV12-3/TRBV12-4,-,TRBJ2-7,CASSFLTTYEQYF,TGTGCCAGCAGTTTCCTCACGACCTACGAGCAGTACTTC
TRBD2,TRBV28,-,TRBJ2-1,CASVTSGSYNEQFF,TGTGCCAGCGTGACTAGCGGGAGCTACAATGAGCAGTTCTTC
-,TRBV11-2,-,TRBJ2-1,CASSLYRAPSYNEQFF,TGTGCCAGCAGCTTGTACAGGGCCCCCTCCTACAATGAGCAGTTCTTC
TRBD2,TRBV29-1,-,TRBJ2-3,CRLRGLAGVGGDTQYF,TGCAGACTCAGGGGACTAGCGGGAGTTGGAGGAGATACGCAGTATTTT
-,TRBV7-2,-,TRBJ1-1,CASSKRGGNAGKAFF,TGTGCCAGCAGCAAAAGGGGGGGAAATGCGGGGAAAGCTTTCTTT
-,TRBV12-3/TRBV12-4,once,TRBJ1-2,CASTGDFYGYTF,TGTGCCAGCACTGGAGATTTCTATGGCTACACCTTC
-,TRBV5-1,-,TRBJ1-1,CASSLTGLNTEAFF,TGCGCCAGCAGCTTGACAGGGTTGAACACTGAAGCTTTCTTT
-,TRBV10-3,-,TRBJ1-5,CAINSGILQPQHF,TGTGCCATCAATTCTGGGATCTTGCAGCCCCAGCATTTT
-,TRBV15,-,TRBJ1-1,CATSRDLLGGRAEAFF,TGTGCCACCAGCAGAGATCTGTTAGGCGGTCGGGCTGAAGCTTTCTTT
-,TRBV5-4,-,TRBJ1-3,CASSVPGNTIYF,TGTGCCAGCAGCGTGCCTGGAAACACCATATATTTT